Listed below are T cell receptor beta chains from one sample, sequenced in a study of response to subunit inactivated influenza vaccine. TCRdb recomputed calls from the RT-PCR reads with MiXCR, one row per CDR3 protein. The sample shows about 540,000 distinct CDR3 sequences, about 15% of them seen only once. Sample: PBMCs from blood, taken 12 days after vaccination. These receptors originate from a man aged 45-65 years who received an inactivated influenza vaccine. Each CDR3 is given with its conserved first and last residue. Fields, in order: J gene, D gene, clone size, V gene, CDR3 protein, CDR3 DNA. A D gene is named only where the DNA matches it firmly. Only part of the rows carry a size: once, few, many, or a class if the clone is expanded.

>TRBJ2-7|TRBD2|few|TRBV12-3/TRBV12-4
CASSLLAGDLSEQYF
TGTGCCAGCAGTTTACTGGCGGGAGATCTATCCGAGCAGTACTTC
>TRBJ2-5|.|.|TRBV6-2/TRBV6-3
CASSYGIREAKKETQYF
TGTGCCAGCAGTTACGGTATCCGAGAAGCGAAAAAAGAGACCCAGTACTTC
>TRBJ1-6|.|few|TRBV20-1
CSARGAFDNSPLHF
TGCAGTGCTAGGGGAGCTTTCGATAATTCACCCCTCCACTTT
>TRBJ2-3|.|.|TRBV10-3
CAISDEGKSTDTQYF
TGTGCCATCAGTGATGAGGGGAAAAGCACAGATACGCAGTATTTT
>TRBJ2-7|TRBD2|.|TRBV24-1
CATSDPTGTSIYEQYF
TGTGCCACCAGTGACCCTACCGGGACTAGTATCTACGAGCAGTACTTC
>TRBJ1-2|TRBD1|few|TRBV4-3
CASSQEDRGQDGYTF
TGCGCCAGCAGCCAAGAAGATAGGGGACAGGATGGCTACACCTTC
>TRBJ1-4|.|few|TRBV7-2
CASSLGGPFNEKLFF
TGTGCCAGCAGCTTAGGGGGACCGTTTAATGAAAAACTGTTTTTT
>TRBJ2-5|.|few|TRBV7-9
CASSSPARRWETQYF
TGTGCCAGCAGCTCCCCGGCCAGGCGATGGGAGACCCAGTACTTC
>TRBJ2-3|TRBD2|.|TRBV4-2
CASSQARTSGGTDTQYF
TGTGCCAGCAGCCAGGCGAGGACTAGCGGGGGCACAGATACGCAGTATTTT
>TRBJ1-4|TRBD1|few|TRBV7-9
CASSLDRTNEKLFF
TGTGCCAGCAGCCTGGACAGGACTAATGAAAAACTGTTTTTT
>TRBJ2-3|TRBD1|.|TRBV7-6
CASSFNPLGTGEPDTQYF
TGTGCCAGCAGCTTTAACCCTTTAGGGACAGGGGAGCCAGATACGCAGTATTTT
>TRBJ1-1|.|few|TRBV20-1
CSVGGGTPEAFF
TGCAGTGTAGGTGGTGGTACCCCTGAAGCTTTCTTT
>TRBJ2-5|.|.|TRBV7-6
CASSLSLGPIQETQYF
TGTGCCAGCAGCCTCTCGCTAGGGCCAATTCAAGAGACCCAGTACTTC
>TRBJ2-2|.|few|TRBV7-3
CASSLNPSGELFF
TGTGCCAGCAGCCTAAATCCCTCCGGGGAGCTGTTTTTT
>TRBJ1-6|.|.|TRBV7-2
CASSLTRGGNSPLHF
TGTGCCAGCAGCTTAACCAGGGGAGGGAATTCACCCCTCCACTTT
>TRBJ1-6|.|few|TRBV30
CAWSSGRTHISYNSPLHF
TGTGCCTGGAGTTCGGGAAGGACTCACATCTCCTATAATTCACCCCTCCACTTT
>TRBJ2-6|TRBD2|.|TRBV7-2
CASSWTGGNGANVLTF
TGTGCCAGCAGCTGGACGGGAGGGAATGGGGCCAACGTCCTGACTTTC
>TRBJ1-1|.|.|TRBV20-1
CSALVGAQVNTEAFF
TGCAGTGCTTTGGTGGGGGCCCAAGTGAACACTGAAGCTTTCTTT
>TRBJ2-5|.|.|TRBV6-1
CASSESPGARETQYF
TGTGCCAGCAGTGAAAGCCCAGGGGCGCGTGAGACCCAGTACTTC
>TRBJ2-1|.|.|TRBV20-1
CSAGAGGSFSYNEQFF
TGCAGTGCCGGAGCTGGAGGTTCCTTCTCCTACAATGAGCAGTTCTTC
>TRBJ2-2|.|.|TRBV20-1
CSARSGRLSDGELFF
TGCAGTGCTAGGTCCGGGAGATTATCGGACGGGGAGCTGTTTTTT
>TRBJ2-1|TRBD2|few|TRBV12-3/TRBV12-4
CASTKSGTPYNEQFF
TGTGCCAGCACCAAGAGCGGGACCCCCTACAATGAGCAGTTCTTC
>TRBJ1-6|TRBD1|few|TRBV29-1
CSVGQGDGSPLHF
TGCAGCGTTGGACAGGGGGATGGTTCACCCCTCCACTTT
>TRBJ2-1|.|.|TRBV18
CASSPQSYRVSSSYNEQFF
TGTGCCAGCTCACCGCAATCCTACAGGGTGTCGAGCTCCTACAATGAGCAGTTCTTC
>TRBJ1-2|.|few|TRBV19
CASSWWDPNYGYTF
TGTGCCAGTAGCTGGTGGGACCCGAACTATGGCTACACCTTC
>TRBJ2-3|.|.|TRBV24-1
CATSATYAASSVHRTDTQYF
TGTGCCACCAGTGCCACCTACGCGGCGTCTAGCGTTCATCGGACAGATACGCAGTATTTT
>TRBJ2-5|.|.|TRBV5-1
CASSQGDAGSQETQYF
TGCGCCAGCAGCCAAGGGGACGCAGGTAGCCAAGAGACCCAGTACTTC
>TRBJ2-7|TRBD2|few|TRBV3-1
CASRPGTSGSLTYEQYF
TGTGCCAGCAGACCCGGGACTAGCGGGTCCTTAACCTACGAGCAGTACTTC
>TRBJ1-6|.|.|TRBV9
CASSVGSAGDNSPLHF
TGTGCCAGCAGCGTAGGGTCTGCAGGGGATAATTCACCCCTCCACTTT
>TRBJ2-2|TRBD1|.|TRBV20-1
CSARDRGDTGELFF
TGCAGTGCAAGAGACAGGGGGGACACCGGGGAGCTGTTTTTT
>TRBJ2-1|.|.|TRBV7-9
CASSLDNLGRSYNEQFF
TGTGCCAGCAGCTTAGATAACCTGGGACGCTCCTACAATGAGCAGTTCTTC
>TRBJ2-4|TRBD2|.|TRBV4-1
CASSQRNSGGANIQYF
TGCGCCAGCAGCCAGAGGAATAGCGGGGGGGCGAACATTCAGTACTTC
>TRBJ2-5|.|.|TRBV20-1
CSATWTPETQYF
TGCAGTGCTACCTGGACACCTGAGACCCAGTACTTC
>TRBJ1-2|.|few|TRBV7-9
CASSLGAGSIYGYTF
TGTGCCAGCAGCTTAGGCGCAGGGTCGATCTATGGCTACACCTTC
>TRBJ2-7|TRBD2|.|TRBV20-1
CSARLAGAAEQYF
TGCAGTGCTCGACTAGCGGGAGCCGCCGAGCAGTACTTC
>TRBJ2-1|.|few|TRBV12-3/TRBV12-4
CASREGQKNNEQFF
TGTGCCAGCAGGGAAGGACAGAAAAACAATGAGCAGTTCTTC
>TRBJ2-1|.|.|TRBV18
CASSAGLDEQFF
TGTGCCAGCTCCGCAGGGTTGGATGAGCAGTTCTTC
>TRBJ2-7|TRBD2|.|TRBV7-2
CASSASGLPTWEQYF
TGTGCCAGCAGCGCCTCGGGACTACCAACTTGGGAGCAGTACTTC
>TRBJ2-1|.|.|TRBV6-1
CASSEWKSEQFF
TGTGCCAGCAGTGAATGGAAGTCTGAGCAGTTCTTC
>TRBJ1-1|.|.|TRBV29-1
CSALEGTEAFF
TGCAGCGCCCTCGAGGGCACTGAAGCTTTCTTT
>TRBJ2-7|TRBD2|few|TRBV10-3
CATIAGGTYEQYF
TGTGCCACAATAGCGGGAGGGACCTACGAGCAGTACTTC
>TRBJ1-2|.|few|TRBV11-2
CASSLENRLDGYTF
TGTGCCAGCAGCTTAGAGAACAGGCTGGATGGCTACACCTTC
>TRBJ2-7|TRBD1|many|TRBV5-1
CASSLAGQGIDEQYF
TGCGCCAGCAGCTTGGCTGGACAGGGGATCGACGAGCAGTACTTC
>TRBJ1-6|.|.|TRBV7-9
CASSSDRTGNSPLHF
TGTGCCAGCAGCTCAGACCGGACGGGAAATTCACCCCTCCACTTT
>TRBJ1-4|.|few|TRBV5-1
CASSLAGARGEKLFF
TGCGCCAGCAGCTTGGCAGGGGCGCGTGGTGAAAAACTGTTTTTT
>TRBJ1-1|.|few|TRBV6-2/TRBV6-3
CASSYRQSTTEAFF
TGTGCCAGCAGTTATCGACAGAGCACCACTGAAGCTTTCTTT
>TRBJ2-7|.|few|TRBV7-2
CASSADLYEQYF
TGTGCCAGCAGCGCAGACTTGTACGAGCAGTACTTC
>TRBJ1-5|.|.|TRBV5-1
CASSLSGGAGNQPQHF
TGCGCCAGCAGCTTGTCGGGGGGGGCTGGCAATCAGCCCCAGCATTTT
>TRBJ2-5|.|.|TRBV27
CASSSRQQPETQYF
TGTGCCAGCAGTTCAAGACAGCAACCAGAGACCCAGTACTTC
>TRBJ1-4|.|few|TRBV7-9
CASSLVTGRPNEKLFF
TGTGCCAGCAGCTTAGTGACTGGCCGTCCTAATGAAAAACTGTTTTTT
>TRBJ2-1|.|few|TRBV29-1
CSVGEVGEQFF
TGCAGCGTTGGAGAAGTGGGTGAGCAGTTCTTC